This T cell receptor beta chain was found in a study of somatic mutations in cytotoxic T cells in rheumatoid arthritis. Turning to the study itself: Selected populations of V beta antibody-stained T cells underwent flow sorting at nearly 100% purity; these encompassed V beta1+ cells subjected to TCRB sequencing.

Germline trimming cut 3 bases from V and 2 bases from J; bases unmatched to any gene: 4. CDR3 length: 14 amino acids. CDR1 and CDR2 from the germline V gene are SGDLS and YYNGEE. The study, taken as a whole, reports: Rising age went with increasing CD8+ clonality in rheumatoid arthritis patients; healthy controls showed no such increase. Antigen specificity of the expanded CD8+ clones was not determined.

With regard to this clone: The target antigen is unknown.

Isolation of CD4+ and CD8+ cells used positive magnetic bead selection, with purity checked by flow cytometry. The assay was immunoSEQ multiplex PCR, and TCRdb's table has in-frame clones only and misses some. The sample consists of 20,000 or so clones, roughly four fifths of them appearing once. The chain couples TRBV9 to TRBJ2-7; 8 nucleotides line up with TRBD1. The sequence was collected from a woman aged 45 to 65 in good health. The sample consisted of CD8+ T cells sorted from blood. The chain's CDR3 is CASSAGQGPYEQYF. The CDR3, as DNA: TGTGCCAGCAGCGCTGGACAGGGCCCCTACGAGCAGTACTTC.